These 4 T cell receptor beta chains came from one sample sequenced in a study of OX40 agonist ivuxolimab in advanced cancers. Profiled with immunoSEQ multiplex PCR; TCRdb holds only in-frame clones, not every one. In the table there are about 100,000 clones, 75% to 90% of which are singletons. The material sequenced was CD4+ or CD8+ T cells sorted from blood, taken in a trial of the OX40 agonist ivuxolimab. The receptors shown here come from an adult with an advanced solid tumor such as melanoma, head and neck, liver or kidney cancer.

The rearrangement joins TRBV7-2 to TRBJ2-2; 9 nucleotides match TRBD1. The V gene's germline CDR1 is SGHTA and CDR2 FQGNSA. The CDR3 totals 15 residues. V shed 5 bases, J shed 5 bases, and the junction held 6 bases outside the gene matches. The CDR3 spells CASSPHRGRTGELFF. The CDR3 DNA reads TGTGCCAGCAGCCCTCACAGGGGGCGTACCGGGGAGCTGTTTTTT. The whole variable domain, remainder taken from reference TRBV7-2 and TRBJ2-2, is GAGVSQSPSNKVTEKGKDVELRCDPISGHTALYWYRQSLGQGLEFLIYFQGNSAPDKSGLPSDRFSAERTGGSVSTLTIQRTQQEDSAVYLCASSPHRGRTGELFFGEGSRLTVL.

The chain carries TRBV30 and TRBJ1-2; TRBD1 aligns across 8 bases. The length of the CDR3 is 13 residues. Germline-derived CDR1 and CDR2 are GTSNPN and SVGIG (reference sequence). After removal of 3 bases from V and 6 bases from J, the junction contained 6 bases not matched to a gene. The CDR3 region is CAWRLDREHGYTF. The CDR3 nucleotides read TGTGCCTGGAGGCTGGACAGGGAACATGGCTACACCTTC.

This chain joins TRBV9 and TRBJ2-3, with a weak D call TRBD2 (5 bases). The CDR3 runs to 12 residues. The V end lost 4 bases, the J end lost 3 bases, and 6 bases lay between the germline ends. Germline V lookup: CDR1 SGDLS, CDR2 YYNGEE. The CDR3 protein is CASSPGTDTQYF. The CDR3 DNA reads as TGTGCCAGCAGCCCGGGGACAGATACGCAGTATTTT.

This chain joins TRBV29-1 and TRBJ2-3; D ambiguous. Trimming cost V 7 bases and J 9 bases, with 14 bases left between them. The germline V gene has CDR1 SQVTM and CDR2 ANQGSEA. The CDR3 sequence is 11 residues long. The DNA of the CDR3 is TGCAGCGGGTCACGGGTGGAAACGCAGTATTTT. Translating it yields CSGSRVETQYF.